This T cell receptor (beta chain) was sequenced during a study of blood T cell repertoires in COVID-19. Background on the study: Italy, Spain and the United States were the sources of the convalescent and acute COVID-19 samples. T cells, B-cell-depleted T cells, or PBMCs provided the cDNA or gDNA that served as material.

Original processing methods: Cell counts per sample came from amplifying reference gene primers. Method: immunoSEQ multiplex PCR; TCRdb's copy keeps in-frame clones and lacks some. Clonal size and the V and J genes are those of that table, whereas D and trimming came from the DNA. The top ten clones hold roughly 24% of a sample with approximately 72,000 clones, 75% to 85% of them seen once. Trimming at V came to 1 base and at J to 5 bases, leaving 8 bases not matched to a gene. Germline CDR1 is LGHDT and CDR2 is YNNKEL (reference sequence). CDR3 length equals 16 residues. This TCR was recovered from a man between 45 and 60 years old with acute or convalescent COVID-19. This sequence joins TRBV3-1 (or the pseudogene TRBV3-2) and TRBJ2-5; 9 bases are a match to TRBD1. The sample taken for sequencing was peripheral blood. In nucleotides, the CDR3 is TGTGCCAGCAGCCAAGCAGCTACAGGGGGCGGTGAGACCCAGTACTTC. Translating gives CASSQAATGGGETQYF.